A selection of T cell receptor beta chains follows, all from one sample in a study of T cell changes during pregnancy in multiple sclerosis. Clones were sequenced by immunoSEQ multiplex PCR, and TCRdb holds only the in-frame ones, with some missing. The data hold 30,000 or so clones, with roughly 91% observed a single time. Material: CD8+ T cells from peripheral blood mononuclear cells, obtained in the second trimester of pregnancy. Source of these receptors: a female donor in good health, enrolled as a control in a pregnancy study. The CDR3 runs from the conserved cysteine through the conserved F or W. D genes are given only for firm matches. Clone size is stated in some rows and not others, as once, few, many or a class when expanded.

v_gene	j_gene	d_gene	abundance	CDR3aa	CDR3nt
TRBV4-3	TRBJ2-1	TRBD2	-	CASSYGLAGYNEQFF	TGCGCCAGCAGCTATGGACTAGCGGGCTACAATGAGCAGTTCTTC
TRBV6-5	TRBJ1-2	TRBD1	-	CASSLTGRIQGYTF	TGTGCCAGCAGCTTGACAGGGAGGATACAAGGCTACACCTTC
TRBV27	TRBJ1-6	-	-	CASSLSLVRSSYNSPLHF	TGTGCCAGCAGTTTATCCCTCGTCCGGAGCTCCTATAATTCACCCCTCCACTTT
TRBV27	TRBJ2-7	TRBD1	-	CASSVHSGTDYEQYF	TGTGCCAGCAGTGTACATTCCGGGACAGACTACGAGCAGTACTTC
TRBV6-4	TRBJ2-3	TRBD2	-	CASSDESGGATDTQYF	TGTGCCAGCAGTGACGAGAGCGGGGGGGCCACAGATACGCAGTATTTT
TRBV7-8	TRBJ2-7	TRBD1	-	CASSQRPGTGPYEQYF	TGTGCCAGCAGCCAACGCCCCGGGACAGGACCCTACGAGCAGTACTTC
TRBV27	TRBJ1-6	-	-	CASKGGNSPLHF	TGTGCCAGCAAGGGAGGGAATTCACCCCTCCACTTT
TRBV18	TRBJ2-7	-	-	CASSLETYEQYF	TGTGCCAGCTCACTCGAGACCTACGAGCAGTACTTC
TRBV30	TRBJ1-3	TRBD1	-	CAWSRRQGEGTIYF	TGTGCCTGGAGTCGTAGACAGGGGGAAGGCACCATATATTTT
TRBV4-3	TRBJ2-3	TRBD2	once	CASSHDSGGSTDTQYF	TGCGCCAGCAGCCACGATAGCGGGGGTAGCACAGATACGCAGTATTTT
TRBV9	TRBJ2-7	-	-	CASSAGGDRSYEQYF	TGTGCCAGCAGCGCTGGGGGGGACAGGTCCTACGAGCAGTACTTC
TRBV7-9	TRBJ1-1	-	-	CASSPGGTEAFF	TGTGCCAGCAGCCCCGGGGGCACTGAAGCTTTCTTT
TRBV30	TRBJ1-5	-	-	CAWRDSGLEPQHF	TGTGCCTGGAGAGATAGCGGCCTCGAACCCCAGCATTTT
TRBV30	TRBJ2-2	-	-	CAWSEWSFRENTGELFF	TGTGCCTGGAGTGAGTGGAGTTTTCGGGAGAACACCGGGGAGCTGTTTTTT
TRBV30	TRBJ1-2	-	-	CAWGPGGGYGYTF	TGTGCCTGGGGCCCTGGGGGGGGTTATGGCTACACCTTC
TRBV19	TRBJ1-3	-	-	CASSILTARNTIYF	TGTGCCAGTAGTATTTTGACAGCACGAAACACCATATATTTT
TRBV2	TRBJ2-7	-	-	CASSEDRTQSPYEQYF	TGTGCCAGCAGTGAAGATCGGACTCAGAGCCCCTACGAGCAGTACTTC
TRBV6-5	TRBJ1-2	TRBD1	-	CATRTGVYGYTF	TGTGCCACTCGGACAGGGGTATATGGCTACACCTTC
TRBV14	TRBJ2-6	TRBD1	-	CASSQLGTGAGANVLTF	TGTGCCAGCAGCCAGCTAGGGACAGGGGCTGGGGCCAACGTCCTGACTTTC
TRBV2	TRBJ2-5	TRBD1	-	CAGHRGGFQETQYF	TGTGCCGGCCACAGGGGCGGCTTCCAAGAGACCCAGTACTTC
TRBV6-7	TRBJ2-2	-	-	CASTPRAGESGELFF	TGTGCCAGCACCCCCCGGGCAGGGGAGTCCGGGGAGCTGTTTTTT
TRBV7-9	TRBJ1-4	TRBD1	-	CASSLFLGDRGNEKLFF	TGTGCCAGCAGCTTATTCTTGGGTGACAGGGGAAATGAAAAACTGTTTTTT
TRBV2	TRBJ2-7	-	-	CASSEVRTYEQYF	TGTGCCAGCAGTGAAGTGAGGACCTACGAGCAGTACTTC
TRBV2	TRBJ2-7	-	-	CASSEGGTPTYEQYF	TGTGCCAGCAGTGAAGGCGGGACTCCGACCTACGAGCAGTACTTC
TRBV11-2	TRBJ2-7	-	once	CASSLYFGPTYEQYF	TGTGCCAGCAGCTTATACTTTGGTCCGACCTACGAGCAGTACTTC
TRBV27	TRBJ2-5	-	-	CASSYGGQETQYF	TGTGCCAGCAGCTACGGGGGCCAAGAGACCCAGTACTTC
TRBV9	TRBJ1-1	TRBD1	-	CASSPRDRGELTEAFF	TGTGCCAGCAGCCCTCGGGACAGGGGAGAACTCACTGAAGCTTTCTTT
TRBV30	TRBJ2-3	TRBD2	-	CAWSYVAGPSTDTQYF	TGTGCCTGGAGTTACGTAGCGGGTCCTAGCACAGATACGCAGTATTTT
TRBV4-3	TRBJ2-6	-	-	CASSQDLGSGANVLTF	TGCGCCAGCAGCCAAGATCTAGGCTCTGGGGCCAACGTCCTGACTTTC
TRBV7-6	TRBJ2-7	TRBD2	-	CASSLSRGGLAGYEQYF	TGTGCCAGCAGCCTGTCGCGGGGCGGACTAGCGGGCTACGAGCAGTACTTC
TRBV4-1	TRBJ1-1	-	-	CASSPLILNTEAFF	TGCGCCAGCAGCCCCTTAATACTTAACACTGAAGCTTTCTTT
TRBV6-1	TRBJ2-2	-	-	CASSDRGRTGELFF	TGTGCCAGCAGTGACAGGGGTCGAACCGGGGAGCTGTTTTTT
TRBV11-3	TRBJ2-1	-	-	CASSSFTGSSYNEQFF	TGTGCCAGCAGCTCGTTCACAGGGAGCTCCTACAATGAGCAGTTCTTC
TRBV15	TRBJ2-1	-	-	CATSRERGGIDEQFF	TGTGCCACCAGCAGAGAGAGGGGGGGTATCGATGAGCAGTTCTTC
TRBV7-6	TRBJ2-2	-	-	CASRLEVTGELFF	TGTGCCAGCAGGTTGGAGGTCACCGGGGAGCTGTTTTTT
TRBV7-2	TRBJ2-3	TRBD2	-	CASSLKLAGGSPDTQYF	TGTGCCAGCAGCTTAAAACTAGCGGGGGGTTCCCCAGATACGCAGTATTTT
TRBV19	TRBJ1-1	-	-	CASSIQGANTEAFF	TGTGCCAGTAGTATACAGGGTGCGAACACTGAAGCTTTCTTT
TRBV5-4	TRBJ2-1	TRBD2	-	CASSYAGVVYNEQFF	TGTGCCAGCAGCTATGCGGGGGTCGTCTACAATGAGCAGTTCTTC
TRBV7-9	TRBJ1-2	TRBD1	-	CASTRDREGYTF	TGTGCCAGCACCAGGGACAGAGAAGGCTACACCTTC
TRBV4-3	TRBJ1-2	-	once	CASSQDPRNYGYTF	TGCGCCAGCAGCCAAGATCCCAGAAACTATGGCTACACCTTC
TRBV5-6	TRBJ2-7	-	-	CASSLGLGAGEQYF	TGTGCCAGCAGCTTAGGACTGGGAGCGGGCGAGCAGTACTTC
TRBV7-8	TRBJ2-3	-	-	CASRVTWGSTDTQYF	TGTGCCAGCAGAGTAACATGGGGCAGTACAGATACGCAGTATTTT
TRBV21-1	TRBJ2-7	-	-	CASSKAPGRGFEQYF	TGTGCCAGCAGCAAAGCCCCAGGCAGGGGTTTCGAGCAGTACTTC
TRBV7-9	TRBJ2-7	TRBD1	-	CASSSRDRQYEQYF	TGTGCCAGCAGCTCGAGGGACAGGCAGTACGAGCAGTACTTC
TRBV6-6	TRBJ1-4	TRBD1	-	CASSSYRGRNEKLFF	TGTGCCAGCTCATCCTACAGGGGGAGAAATGAAAAACTGTTTTTT
TRBV7-9	TRBJ1-1	TRBD1	-	CASSLRPGQATSNTEAFF	TGTGCCAGCAGCTTGCGACCGGGACAGGCTACCTCGAACACTGAAGCTTTCTTT
TRBV4-3	TRBJ1-4	-	-	CASSQDPADSLNEKLFF	TGCGCCAGCAGCCAAGATCCGGCAGACTCCCTGAATGAAAAACTGTTTTTT
TRBV4-2	TRBJ1-1	-	-	CASSAQGGDTEAFF	TGTGCCAGCAGCGCACAGGGTGGGGACACTGAAGCTTTCTTT
TRBV5-4	TRBJ2-5	TRBD2	once	CASSGGTSGAETQYF	TGTGCCAGCAGCGGCGGGACTAGCGGGGCGGAGACCCAGTACTTC
TRBV5-1	TRBJ2-3	-	-	CASSLALEVTDTQYF	TGCGCCAGCAGCTTGGCCCTTGAGGTCACAGATACGCAGTATTTT
TRBV19	TRBJ2-7	TRBD1	-	CASSTGDSYEQYF	TGTGCCAGTAGTACCGGGGACAGCTACGAGCAGTACTTC
TRBV7-3	TRBJ2-1	TRBD2	-	CASSPYEAGALYNEQFF	TGTGCCAGCAGCCCTTACGAAGCGGGGGCCCTTTACAATGAGCAGTTCTTC
TRBV5-8	TRBJ1-4	-	-	CASGLTGKLFF	TGTGCCAGCGGACTTACGGGAAAACTGTTTTTT
TRBV6-5	TRBJ2-1	TRBD1	-	CASRPRTGNLNEQFF	TGTGCCAGCAGGCCTAGGACAGGGAATTTGAATGAGCAGTTCTTC
TRBV2	TRBJ2-7	TRBD1	-	CASSELDRAYEQYF	TGTGCCAGCAGTGAGTTAGACAGGGCCTACGAGCAGTACTTC